One T cell receptor beta chain is described in this entry. These data come from a study of CD8 T cell repertoires and HIV-1 epitope variants. The repertoire was sequenced with immunoSEQ multiplex PCR; TCRdb's copy has only in-frame clones and lacks some. The data hold over 90,000 clones, with 60% to 80% observed a single time. CDR1 is MNHEY and CDR2 is SMNVEV in the germline V gene (reference sequence). The CDR3 sequence is 13 residues long. The germline V and J ends were trimmed by 2 bases and 2 bases, with 7 bases remaining between them. The clonotype originates from a male donor with HIV. The sample taken for sequencing was uncultured baseline CD8+ T cells from peripheral blood mononuclear cells (PBMCs). The chain links TRBV27 to TRBJ2-7; unclear D gene. CDR3 protein: CASSLADAYEQYF. CDR3 in DNA: TGTGCCAGCAGTTTAGCAGATGCCTACGAGCAGTACTTC.